The T cell receptor (beta chain) under discussion was sequenced for a study of T cell responses to AZD1222 COVID-19 vaccine. Note on this clone: Its target is unknown.

Clones were sequenced by immunoSEQ multiplex PCR, and TCRdb holds only the in-frame ones, with some missing. Of 100,000 or so clones listed, more than 70% are singletons. General study points: Females outnumbered males among donors, who were mostly white British; clonal diversity was possibly underestimated. CD4 TCRs covered the whole spike, strongest at regions 160-218 and 743-854.

Sequences were derived from peripheral blood, sampled on day 0 of AZD1222 vaccination. The TCR sequence derives from an adult in good health.

The CDR3 region is CASSLELGSTYEQYF. The CDR3 bases are TGTGCCAGCAGCTTGGAGCTCGGAAGCACCTACGAGCAGTACTTC. The chain recombines TRBV5-4 with TRBJ2-7; no reliable D call. Germline V CDR1 and CDR2: SGHNT, YYREEE (reference sequence). V was shortened by 0 bases and J by 2 bases, with 12 bases between the two germline ends. The CDR3 loop spans 15 amino acids. Using reference TRBV5-4 and TRBJ2-7 for the parts outside the CDR3, the full variable domain is ETGVTQSPTHLIKTRGQQVTLRCSSQSGHNTVSWYQQALGQGPQFIFQYYREEENGRGNFPPRFSGLQFPNYSSELNVNALELDDSALYLCASSLELGSTYEQYFGPGTRLTVT.